This T cell receptor (beta chain) appears in the sequencing data of a study of blood T cell repertoires in COVID-19. Study-level background: Samples representing acute and convalescent COVID-19 were sourced from the United States, Italy and Spain.

Germline V gives CDR1 SGHDT, CDR2 YYEEEE. This CDR3 spans 14 amino acids. Losses at the gene ends were 4 bases for V and 9 bases for J; bases not matched to a gene: 10. Method: immunoSEQ multiplex PCR; TCRdb's copy keeps in-frame clones and lacks some. The data show 95,000 to 150,000 clones, 85% seen once. The sequenced sample consisted of peripheral blood. This TCR derives from an elderly man with acute or convalescent COVID-19. This sequence joins TRBV5-6 and TRBJ2-7; 10 positions agree with TRBD2. The DNA for the CDR3 is TGTGCCAGCAGCGTGACGGGATCTAGCGGGGGGCAGTACTTC. Translated, it gives CASSVTGSSGGQYF.